This T cell receptor (beta chain) comes out of a study of blood T cell repertoires in COVID-19. The CDR3 sequence is 16 residues long. V was clipped by 1 base and J by 4 bases; unmatched bases: 7. CDR1 is SGHNT, CDR2 YYREEE, per germline (reference sequence). Sequencing was performed with immunoSEQ multiplex PCR; in TCRdb, only in-frame clones are kept and a portion is missing. The sample lists 100,000 to 150,000 clones, around 89% occurring once. The sequence derives from a man aged 45-65 years with acute or convalescent COVID-19. The source material was peripheral blood. The chain employs TRBV5-4 and TRBJ2-2; the match to TRBD1 covers 7 bases. The CDR3 nucleotides read TGTGCCAGCAGCTTGACAGGGGTCGTTGTCACCGGGGAGCTGTTTTTT. This translates into CASSLTGVVVTGELFF.